This entry lists 28 T cell receptor beta chains sequenced from one sample in a study of CD8 T cells in ankylosing spondylitis. Each CDR3 protein is one row after TCRdb ran MiXCR on the 5' RACE reads. The repertoire includes more than 100,000 distinct CDR3 sequences, more than 9.5% of them detected once, and roughly 4.3% sits in the top ten. The sample consisted of blood, either unsorted or a sorted T cell fraction (not recorded which). These receptors originate from a female donor with ankylosing spondylitis or in good health (not recorded which).

This clonotype was seen repeatedly, ten times or more. V gene TRBV29-1 combines with J gene TRBJ2-1; 7 bases are shared with TRBD2. The V and J ends lost 7 bases and 0 bases, in that order; junction bases with no gene match: 6. This CDR3 region has 14 residues. Germline V gives CDR1 SQVTM, CDR2 ANQGSEA. The CDR3: CSGPSGVSYNEQFF. As DNA, the CDR3 is TGCAGCGGTCCTAGCGGTGTCTCCTACAATGAGCAGTTCTTC.

This clonotype was recorded many times. The chain links TRBV5-1 to TRBJ1-2, with D possibly matching TRBD1 (5 bases). CDR3 length equals 14 residues. Germline V gene sequence: CDR1 SGHRS, CDR2 YFSETQ. V shed 5 bases and J shed 3 bases, with 14 bases lying between them. This chain's CDR3 is CASSPRDRYYGYTF. CDR3 DNA: TGCGCCAGCAGTCCCCGGGACCGATACTATGGCTACACCTTC.

This clonotype appeared a few times. The chain has TRBV12-3 or TRBV12-4 and TRBJ2-1; D unclear. V was shortened by 3 bases and J by 9 bases, with 12 bases between the two germline ends. This CDR3 contains 13 residues. The CDR3: CASSLETWGEQFF. DNA for the CDR3: TGTGCCAGCAGTTTGGAGACTTGGGGTGAGCAGTTCTTC.

This clonotype occurred many times. The chain's CDR3 is CASAPLAGNSYNEQFF. The CDR3 nucleotides are TGTGCCAGCGCCCCTCTAGCGGGGAACTCCTACAATGAGCAGTTCTTC. V and J are TRBV14 and TRBJ2-1, with 9 bases identical to TRBD2. The V and J ends lost 8 bases and 0 bases, in that order; junction bases with no gene match: 8. Per the germline V gene, CDR1 is SGHDN and CDR2 is FVKESK. This CDR3 is 16 amino acids long.

This clonotype occurred many times. This chain links TRBV6-1 with TRBJ1-2, with D possibly matching TRBD1 (5 bases). The CDR3 spans 13 residues. Trimming pared 9 bases from V and 4 bases from J, leaving 15 bases between. The germline V gene encodes CDR1 MNHNS and CDR2 SASEGT. CDR3 in DNA: TGTGCCAGTGGGACTCCCGCTGCCTATGGCTACACCTTC. Translated, it gives CASGTPAAYGYTF.

This clonotype was observed many times. The V call is TRBV20-1, the J call TRBJ2-7; D perhaps matches TRBD1 (5 bases). Deletions cut 6 bases from V and 4 bases from J, with 16 bases between. The CDR3 loop spans 13 amino acids. Germline V gene data show CDR1 as DFQATT and CDR2 as SNEGSKA (reference sequence). Here the CDR3 reads CSALPQERYEQYF. DNA of the CDR3: TGCAGTGCCCTTCCACAGGAGAGGTACGAGCAGTACTTC.

A note on this clonotype: Possible read error: a much larger clone is one base away. The chain joins TRBV11-3 to TRBJ1-2; D unclear. V lost 3 bases and J lost 0, with 5 bases in between. This CDR3 is built from 13 residues. Per germline, CDR1 SGHNT and CDR2 YENEEA. Here the CDR3 reads CASSFGPNYGYTF. CDR3 nucleotides: TGTGCCAGCAGCTTTGGACCTAACTATGGCTACACCTTC.

This clonotype was detected ten times or more. This sequence joins TRBV5-1 and TRBJ1-2, with D possibly matching TRBD1 (6 bases). Germline lookup yields CDR1 SGHRS and CDR2 YFSETQ. Deletions cut 2 bases from V and 4 bases from J, with 12 bases between. This CDR3 spans 14 amino acids. CDR3: CASSLGQSVYGYTF. As DNA, the CDR3 is TGCGCCAGCAGCTTAGGACAGAGCGTCTATGGCTACACCTTC.

This clonotype has at least ten counts. This chain connects TRBV18 to TRBJ2-5; tentative D call: TRBD1 (6 bases). The germline V gene encodes CDR1 KGHSH and CDR2 LQKENI. The CDR3 contains 13 residues. Trimming took off 5 bases at V and 1 base at J, with 8 bases between the two ends. The chain's CDR3 is CASSRDIQETQYF. The CDR3 bases are TGTGCCAGCTCAAGGGACATCCAAGAGACCCAGTACTTC. Full variable domain (rest looked up from reference TRBV18 and TRBJ2-5): NAGVMQNPRHLVRRRGQEARLRCSPMKGHSHVYWYRQLPEEGLKFMVYLQKENIIDESGMPKERFSAEFPKEGPSILRIQQVVRGDSAAYFCASSRDIQETQYFGPGTRLLVL.

In this sample, this clonotype turned up many times. The chain combines TRBV11-3 with TRBJ2-5; D is unresolved. Germline V gene data show CDR1 as SGHNT and CDR2 as YENEEA. CDR3 length: 11 residues. Trimming removed 3 bases at V and 7 bases at J, with 6 bases between. CDR3 sequence reads: CASSFSGTQYF. The DNA of the CDR3 is TGTGCCAGCAGCTTTTCAGGGACCCAGTACTTC.

This clonotype showed up many times. The chain combines TRBV5-1 with TRBJ2-3; 9 bases map to TRBD2. With V trimmed by 3 bases and J by 6 bases, 2 bases remained unmatched. Germline CDR1 and CDR2: SGHRS and YFSETQ. CDR3 length: 13 residues. The CDR3 is CASSSGTSDTQYF. For the CDR3, the DNA is TGCGCCAGCAGCTCCGGGACTAGCGATACGCAGTATTTT.

This clonotype was observed a handful of times. This sequence may be a read error, since a much larger clone differs from it by one base. The CDR3 nucleotides read TGTGCCAGCAGCGTAAGCGCTGAGCAGTACTTC. Encoded protein: CASSVSAEQYF. The rearrangement joins TRBV9 to TRBJ2-7; the D is unclear. The CDR3 has 11 residues. V was clipped by 1 base and J by 7 bases, with 6 bases between them. Germline CDR1 is SGDLS and CDR2 is YYNGEE.

This clonotype was counted at least ten times. This rearrangement joins TRBV12-3 or TRBV12-4 to TRBJ2-7; no definite D call. With 8 bases removed from V and 0 bases from J, the gap between germline ends came to 8 bases. The CDR3 contains 12 residues. The CDR3 DNA reads as TGTGCCAGCGCGTCGGCCTCCTACGAGCAGTACTTC. Its protein product is CASASASYEQYF.

Many counts were recorded for this clonotype. This chain uses TRBV29-1 with TRBJ2-2; D gene uncertain. From germline, CDR1 is SQVTM and CDR2 ANQGSEA. CDR3 length: 14 amino acids. The germline V and J ends were trimmed by 5 bases and 0 bases, with 10 bases remaining between them. CDR3 sequence reads: CSVLAHTNTGELFF. CDR3 coding DNA: TGCAGCGTTTTGGCGCATACGAACACCGGGGAGCTGTTTTTT.

V and J are TRBV7-9 and TRBJ2-4; a weak D match, TRBD1 (6 bases). The CDR3 loop spans 16 amino acids. V gave up 5 bases and J gave up 3 bases, with 17 bases separating them. Germline V gene data show CDR1 as SEHNR and CDR2 as FQNEAQ (reference sequence). CDR3 protein: CASSLGQGQGKNIQYF. For the CDR3, the DNA is TGTGCCAGCAGCCTAGGGCAGGGGCAGGGCAAAAACATTCAGTACTTC. The full variable domain, rest sourced from reference TRBV7-9 and TRBJ2-4, is DTGVSQNPRHKITKRGQNVTFRCDPISEHNRLYWYRQTLGQGPEFLTYFQNEAQLEKSRLLSDRFSAERPKGSFSTLEIQRTEQGDSAMYLCASSLGQGQGKNIQYFGAGTRLSVL.

There are many counts of this clonotype. The V call is TRBV19, the J call TRBJ1-5, with 7 bases matching TRBD1. V shed 10 bases, J shed 3 bases, and the junction held 12 bases outside the gene matches. Germline assignment: CDR1 LNHDA and CDR2 SQIVND (reference sequence). The CDR3 contains 15 residues. The CDR3 nucleotides are TGTGCCACCATACCCCCGACAGGGACCAATCAGCCCCAGCATTTT. It is translated as CATIPPTGTNQPQHF.

A single count supports this clonotype. The rearrangement uses TRBV5-1 and TRBJ1-3; D is ambiguous. This CDR3 has 14 amino acids. Germline CDR1 SGHRS, CDR2 YFSETQ. The V gene lost 0 bases and the J gene lost 4 bases, with 8 bases spanning the gap. CDR3: CASSLDSLGNTIYF. In nucleotides, the CDR3 is TGCGCCAGCAGCTTGGACAGCTTAGGAAACACCATATATTTT.

This clonotype was picked up many times. The V call is TRBV27, the J call TRBJ1-4, with 9 nucleotides matching TRBD1. After removal of 6 bases from V and 8 bases from J, the junction contained 13 bases not matched to a gene. Germline V gene lookup returns CDR1 MNHEY and CDR2 SMNVEV (reference sequence). The CDR3 consists of 16 residues. The CDR3 nucleotides read TGTGCCAGCAGACCGCTGTACAGGGGGCGGCCAGAAAAACTGTTTTTT. This gives the protein CASRPLYRGRPEKLFF.

The V gene is TRBV18, the J gene TRBJ1-1; 10 nucleotides line up with TRBD1. The length of the CDR3 is 18 residues. V lost 5 bases and J lost 0; bases outside the gene matches: 12. CDR1 and CDR2 (germline): KGHSH, LQKENI. The CDR3 is CASSVRDRGSGMNTEAFF. CDR3 sequence (DNA): TGTGCCAGCTCAGTCCGGGACAGGGGCTCCGGGATGAACACTGAAGCTTTCTTT.

A remark on this clonotype: A much larger clone lies one base from this, so it may be a read error. The gene calls are TRBV28 and TRBJ2-7; D uncertain. The CDR3 is 12 residues long. CDR1 MDHEN and CDR2 SYDVKM come from the germline V gene. CDR3 coding DNA: TGTGCCACCAGTCCTCCAGACTACGAGCAGTACTTC. Protein sequence: CATSPPDYEQYF.

The rearrangement uses TRBV14 and TRBJ2-1; D not resolved. Germline-derived CDR1 and CDR2 are SGHDN and FVKESK. V was clipped by 1 base and J by 3 bases, with 10 bases between them. CDR3 length: 15 amino acids. The chain's CDR3 is CASSQGLPIYNEQFF. For the CDR3, the DNA is TGTGCCAGCAGCCAAGGTCTACCCATCTACAATGAGCAGTTCTTC.

This clonotype appeared many times. The chain combines TRBV15 with TRBJ2-3, with D possibly TRBD1 on 5 matching bases. The CDR3 is 14 residues long. The germline V and J ends were trimmed by 5 bases and 3 bases, with 12 bases remaining between them. Germline CDR1 and CDR2: LNHNV and YYDKDF (reference sequence). In DNA form, the CDR3 reads TGTGCCACCAGCTGGTCGTCAGGGACAGATACGCAGTATTTT. It is translated as CATSWSSGTDTQYF.

This clonotype appeared a few times. The chain recombines TRBV24-1 with TRBJ2-7; D gene ambiguous. Germline V gene sequence: CDR1 KGHDR, CDR2 SFDVKD. The V end was cut by 2 bases, the J end by 3 bases, with 10 bases between. The CDR3 sequence is 14 residues long. CDR3 residues: CATSDSMGNYEQYF. The CDR3 bases are TGTGCCACCAGTGATTCGATGGGGAACTACGAGCAGTACTTC.

In this sample, this clonotype turned up many times. V is TRBV10-3 and J is TRBJ2-1, with D unclear. This CDR3 is 14 amino acids long. V was clipped by 0 bases and J by 6 bases, with 9 bases between them. Germline-derived CDR1 and CDR2 are ENHRY and SYGVKD. The CDR3 DNA sequence: TGTGCCATCAGTGAGTCGGCAGGTAGCAATGAGCAGTTCTTC. It encodes CAISESAGSNEQFF.

This clonotype was found many times. The V gene is TRBV12-3 or TRBV12-4, the J gene TRBJ2-3; unclear D gene. This CDR3 has 14 residues. V was clipped by 4 bases and J by 0 bases, with 8 bases between them. The CDR3 loop reads CASSSRLSTDTQYF. The CDR3 nucleotides are TGTGCCAGCAGTTCTCGGCTTAGCACAGATACGCAGTATTTT.

This clonotype was counted only a few times. V gene TRBV28 combines with J gene TRBJ2-1; D unclear. V lost 2 bases, J lost 7 bases, and 9 bases lay in between. The CDR3 covers 13 residues. Germline-derived CDR1 and CDR2 are MDHEN and SYDVKM. CDR3 loop: CASSLQNLNEQFF. The CDR3 bases are TGTGCCAGCAGTTTACAGAATTTAAATGAGCAGTTCTTC.

This clonotype was counted at least ten times. In DNA, the CDR3 is TGTGCCAGCAGGGCATCGACAGGGCCCCGCACTGAAGCTTTCTTT. The encoded protein is CASRASTGPRTEAFF. The J gene is TRBJ1-1, the V gene TRBV6-1; 7 bases are shared with TRBD1. Looked up from germline, CDR1 is MNHNS and CDR2 is SASEGT. The CDR3 spans 15 residues. Trimming removed 6 bases from V and 4 bases from J; junction bases left unmatched: 11.

In its sample, this clonotype was seen many times. The chain links TRBV5-6 to TRBJ2-3; TRBD2 aligns across 10 bases. This CDR3 has 16 amino acids. The germline gives CDR1 SGHDT, CDR2 YYEEEE. V lost 0 bases, J lost 4 bases, and 5 bases stayed unmatched. The CDR3 loop is CASSLASGSRADTQYF. The DNA of the CDR3 is TGTGCCAGCAGCTTGGCTAGCGGGAGTCGCGCAGATACGCAGTATTTT.